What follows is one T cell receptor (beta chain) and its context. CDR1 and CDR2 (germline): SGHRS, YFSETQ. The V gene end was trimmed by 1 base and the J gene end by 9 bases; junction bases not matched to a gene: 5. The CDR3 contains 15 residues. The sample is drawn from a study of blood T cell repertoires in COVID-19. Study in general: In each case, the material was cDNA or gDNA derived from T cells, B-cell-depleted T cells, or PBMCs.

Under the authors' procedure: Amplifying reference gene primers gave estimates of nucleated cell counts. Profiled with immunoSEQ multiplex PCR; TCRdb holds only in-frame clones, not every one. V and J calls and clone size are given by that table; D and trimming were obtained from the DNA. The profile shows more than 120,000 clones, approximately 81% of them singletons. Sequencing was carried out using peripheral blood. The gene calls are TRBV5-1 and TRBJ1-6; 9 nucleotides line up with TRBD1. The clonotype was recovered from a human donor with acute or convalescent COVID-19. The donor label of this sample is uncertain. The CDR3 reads CASSLRTGGSSPLHF. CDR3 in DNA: TGCGCCAGCAGCTTGCGAACAGGGGGCAGTTCACCCCTCCACTTT.